A single sample gave rise to the 32 T cell receptor beta chains below, sequenced in a study of cytomegalovirus exposure and HLA in healthy donors. Primers included in the PCR were 60 Vbeta and 13 Jbeta primers. Sequenced by immunoSEQ multiplex PCR; TCRdb stores in-frame clones only, minus some. The sample includes about 130,000 clones, roughly 79% of them seen just once. Sequenced: PBMCs. Source of these receptors: a woman aged 45-60 years in good health and CMV-seronegative.

The CDR3 sequence is CAWSVGLAGVGEQYF. In nucleotides, the CDR3 is TGTGCCTGGAGTGTAGGGCTAGCGGGAGTGGGTGAGCAGTACTTC. The V call is TRBV30, the J call TRBJ2-7; 10 bases fit TRBD2. Trimming at V came to 0 bases and at J to 7 bases, leaving 9 bases not matched to a gene. Germline CDR1 and CDR2: GTSNPN and SVGIG (reference sequence). The CDR3 covers 15 residues.

This clone was picked up a small number of times. The V call is TRBV6-6, the J call TRBJ1-1; 10 bases match TRBD1. CDR3 length equals 12 residues. The junction had 9 bases not matched to a gene; V was cut back by 6 bases and J by 14 bases. Per germline, CDR1 MNHNY and CDR2 SVGAGI (reference sequence). CDR3 region: CASRTGGAKVFF. For the CDR3, the DNA is TGTGCCAGCAGGACAGGGGGCGCGAAGGTCTTCTTT.

This sequence joins TRBV15 and TRBJ2-3; TRBD2 might be the D (5 bases). CDR3 length equals 15 residues. CDR1 is LNHNV and CDR2 is YYDKDF in the germline V gene (reference sequence). The germline V and J ends were trimmed by 0 bases and 0 bases, with 7 bases remaining between them. The CDR3 nucleotides read TGTGCCACCAGCAGAGAACGGGGAAGCACAGATACGCAGTATTTT. As protein: CATSRERGSTDTQYF.

This clone was counted a few times. This chain links TRBV5-6 with TRBJ1-2; TRBD1 matches 8 bases. V dropped 3 bases and J dropped 3; count of bases not matched to a gene: 10. The CDR3 loop spans 16 amino acids. CDR1 SGHDT and CDR2 YYEEEE come from the germline V gene. The CDR3 protein is CASSSPPTGVDYGYTF. For the CDR3, the DNA is TGTGCCAGCAGCTCTCCTCCGACAGGGGTTGACTATGGCTACACCTTC.

In this sample, this clone turned up once. The genes are TRBV4-2 and TRBJ2-7, with 8 bases aligning to TRBD2. The CDR3 spans 17 residues. Germline trimming cut 0 bases from V and 0 bases from J; bases unmatched to any gene: 7. Germline CDR1 LGHNA, CDR2 YNFKEQ. The CDR3 spells CASSQDAMAGGSYEQYF. The CDR3, as DNA: TGTGCCAGCAGCCAAGATGCGATGGCGGGAGGCTCCTACGAGCAGTACTTC.

The chain couples TRBV29-1 to TRBJ2-4, with TRBD2 identical over 7 bases. Per germline, CDR1 SQVTM and CDR2 ANQGSEA. V lost 3 bases to trimming and J lost 7 bases; unmatched junction nucleotides: 12. The CDR3 runs 15 residues. The CDR3 DNA is TGCAGCGTTGAGGTGGGGGAGGGCGGGGAGAACATTCAGTACTTC. It translates to CSVEVGEGGENIQYF.

The rearrangement joins TRBV5-1 to TRBJ2-7; TRBD2 matches at 15 bases. CDR1 and CDR2 (germline): SGHRS, YFSETQ. The V and J ends lost 3 bases and 13 bases, in that order; junction bases with no gene match: 11. This CDR3 comprises 15 residues. In DNA form, the CDR3 reads TGCGCCAGCAGCTGGGAGGGACTAGCGGGAGGCCCGTTCTACTTC. Translating gives CASSWEGLAGGPFYF.

The chain has TRBV5-4 and TRBJ2-7; 8 bases fit TRBD2. CDR1 and CDR2 from the germline V gene are SGHNT and YYREEE (reference sequence). The CDR3 contains 16 residues. Trimming removed 3 bases from V and 1 base from J; junction bases left unmatched: 9. The CDR3 coding sequence is TGTGCCAGCAGCTCTCCTATAGCGGGATCTTCCTACGAGCAGTACTTC. It encodes CASSSPIAGSSYEQYF.

The gene calls are TRBV2 and TRBJ1-4; TRBD1 is a possible D gene (6 bases). Deletions cut 5 bases from V and 0 bases from J, with 7 bases between. This CDR3 has 14 residues. Germline lookup yields CDR1 SNHLY and CDR2 FYNNEI. DNA for the CDR3: TGTGCCAGCAGTAGACAGGCAACTAATGAAAAACTGTTTTTT. It encodes CASSRQATNEKLFF.

The chain carries TRBV11-2 and TRBJ1-1; D not certain. Germline V gene data show CDR1 as SGHAT and CDR2 as FQNNGV. This CDR3 is 13 amino acids long. Between the trimmed V and J ends, which lost 1 base and 7 bases, there was a span of 10 bases. The CDR3 spells CASSLAGDFEAFF. The CDR3 DNA follows: TGTGCCAGCAGCTTAGCCGGGGATTTTGAAGCTTTCTTT.

This chain uses TRBV7-3 with TRBJ2-2, with 7 bases that match TRBD1. Looked up from germline, CDR1 is SGHTA and CDR2 is FQGTGA. The CDR3 is 13 amino acids. Unmatched junction bases numbered 2, after V lost 2 bases and J lost 8 bases. This CDR3 is CASSLEGAGELFF. The CDR3 DNA reads TGTGCCAGCAGCTTAGAGGGGGCAGGGGAGCTGTTTTTT.

The rearrangement uses TRBV2 and TRBJ2-1, with D unclear. V dropped 4 bases and J dropped 0 bases, with 10 bases sitting between them. The CDR3 consists of 15 residues. Germline lookup yields CDR1 SNHLY and CDR2 FYNNEI. CDR3 residues: CASSVGRGSYNEQFF. The CDR3 bases are TGTGCCAGCAGTGTCGGCAGAGGCTCCTACAATGAGCAGTTCTTC. Full variable domain (remainder filled in from reference TRBV2 and TRBJ2-1): EPEVTQTPSHQVTQMGQEVILRCVPISNHLYFYWYRQILGQKVEFLVSFYNNEISEKSEIFDDQFSVERPDGSNFTLKIRSTKLEDSAMYFCASSVGRGSYNEQFFGPGTRLTVL.

V usage is TRBV29-1 and J usage is TRBJ2-1; 9 bases fit TRBD2. CDR1 and CDR2 from the germline V gene are SQVTM and ANQGSEA. V lost 7 bases, J lost 5 bases, and 9 bases stayed unmatched. The CDR3 covers 14 residues. The CDR3 DNA reads as TGCAGCGCCGGACTACCTAGCGGGGACAATGAGCAGTTCTTC. It encodes CSAGLPSGDNEQFF.

The CDR3 bases are TGCAGCGCTGGACAGAGCACAGATACGCAGTATTTT. Its translation: CSAGQSTDTQYF. The chain has TRBV29-1 and TRBJ2-3; weak D call: TRBD1 (6 bases). CDR1 and CDR2 from the germline V gene are SQVTM and ANQGSEA. CDR3 length: 12 amino acids. Trimming left V 7 bases short and J 0 bases short, with 8 bases between.

This clone has a single count. The rearrangement links TRBV19 to TRBJ1-2; 7 nucleotides agree with TRBD1. Germline-derived CDR1 and CDR2 are LNHDA and SQIVND (reference sequence). The V gene end was trimmed by 2 bases and the J gene end by 2 bases; junction bases not matched to a gene: 8. The CDR3 is made up of 16 amino acids. The CDR3 protein is CASSIRGGETNYGYTF. The CDR3 nucleotides are TGTGCCAGTAGTATAAGAGGGGGCGAAACGAACTATGGCTACACCTTC. Combining the CDR3 with reference TRBV19 and TRBJ1-2 gives the whole variable domain DGGITQSPKYLFRKEGQNVTLSCEQNLNHDAMYWYRQDPGQGLRLIYYSQIVNDFQKGDIAEGYSVSREKKESFPLTVTSAQKNPTAFYLCASSIRGGETNYGYTFGSGTRLTVV.

The chain carries TRBV23-1 and TRBJ1-1, with D unresolved. TRBV23-1 is annotated as an ORF whose role is uncertain. The CDR3 covers 13 residues. Trimming pared 0 bases from V and 4 bases from J, leaving 6 bases between. The CDR3 DNA reads as TGCGCCAGCAGTCAATCTTGTCGCACTGAAGCTTTCTTT. Its protein is CASSQSCRTEAFF.

This clone was detected only a few times. Other DNA sequences from this sample encode an identical CDR3 as well. V is TRBV30 and J is TRBJ1-1; perhaps TRBD1 as D (5 bases). Deletions cut 0 bases from V and 12 bases from J, with 14 bases between. Germline-derived CDR1 and CDR2 are GTSNPN and SVGIG (reference sequence). This CDR3 contains 12 residues. The CDR3 loop is CAWSVLGGTTFF. For the CDR3, the DNA is TGTGCCTGGAGTGTACTCGGGGGTACAACTTTCTTT.

CDR3 coding DNA: TGTGCCAGCAGCGTAACGGGACAGAATGATCAGCCCCAGCATTTT. This gives the protein CASSVTGQNDQPQHF. This chain links TRBV9 with TRBJ1-5; 7 bases line up with TRBD1. Trimming at V came to 1 base and at J to 5 bases, leaving 6 bases not matched to a gene. Germline loops: CDR1 SGDLS, CDR2 YYNGEE. The CDR3 extends over 15 amino acids.

A single count supports this clone. This chain joins TRBV5-1 and TRBJ1-2; D remains ambiguous. Germline CDR1 is SGHRS and CDR2 is YFSETQ. This CDR3 region has 13 residues. Deletions cut 9 bases from V and 4 bases from J, with 16 bases between. CDR3 coding DNA: TGCGCCACCTCCGGGGAAAACCTCTATGGCTACACCTTC. Residues: CATSGENLYGYTF.

This clone has just one count. The chain combines TRBV7-9 with TRBJ2-7; 9 nucleotides agree with TRBD1. In germline, CDR1 is SEHNR, CDR2 FQNEAQ (reference sequence). The CDR3 extends over 16 amino acids. J lost 3 bases, V lost 5 bases, and 11 bases had no gene match. CDR3 loop: CASSPRTGADNYEQYF. The CDR3 region has the DNA TGTGCCAGCAGCCCTCGGACAGGGGCGGATAACTACGAGCAGTACTTC.

The chain joins TRBV7-8 to TRBJ1-4, with 8 bases fitting TRBD1. With V trimmed by 5 bases and J by 8 bases, 13 bases remained unmatched. This CDR3 region has 16 residues. CDR1 SGHVS and CDR2 FQNEAQ come from the germline V gene. CDR3 region: CASSREIPNRGEKLFF. In nucleotides, the CDR3 is TGTGCCAGCAGCCGTGAGATCCCCAACAGGGGGGAAAAACTGTTTTTT.

V gene TRBV7-9 combines with J gene TRBJ2-1, with TRBD2 matching over 8 bases. CDR1 is SEHNR, CDR2 FQNEAQ, per germline (reference sequence). The V and J ends lost 2 bases and 6 bases, in that order; junction bases with no gene match: 6. This CDR3 is 15 amino acids long. CDR3 in amino acids: CASSLFGTSSNEQFF. CDR3 DNA sequence: TGTGCCAGCAGCTTATTCGGGACTAGTTCCAATGAGCAGTTCTTC.

This rearrangement joins TRBV7-2 to TRBJ2-5, with 8 bases lining up with TRBD2. CDR1 and CDR2 from the germline V gene are SGHTA and FQGNSA. J was trimmed by 6 bases and V by 1 base; bases with no gene match: 7. This CDR3 is built from 15 residues. CDR3 nucleotides: TGTGCCAGCAGCTTAGACCCGGGGGGGCAGAAGACCCAGTACTTC. The encoded protein is CASSLDPGGQKTQYF.

V usage is TRBV4-1 and J usage is TRBJ2-1; 10 positions match TRBD2. The CDR3 loop spans 16 amino acids. CDR1 and CDR2 from the germline V gene are MGHRA and YSYEKL. V was clipped by 1 base and J by 7 bases; unmatched bases: 7. The CDR3 region is CASSQVRLAGVNEQFF. The DNA of the CDR3 is TGCGCCAGCAGCCAAGTGCGCCTAGCGGGAGTGAATGAGCAGTTCTTC.

The chain joins TRBV4-3 to TRBJ2-2; 9 nucleotides line up with TRBD1. The germline CDR1 and CDR2 sequences are LGHNA and YSLEER. The CDR3 extends over 15 amino acids. Trimming at V came to 4 bases and at J to 7 bases, leaving 7 bases not matched to a gene. The CDR3 bases are TGCGCCAGCAGCCCGGGACAGGGAGGGGGCGGGGAGCTGTTTTTT. This sequence encodes CASSPGQGGGGELFF.

The chain uses TRBV30 and TRBJ1-2, with 9 bases lining up with TRBD1. This CDR3 contains 13 residues. The V gene end was trimmed by 1 base and the J gene end by 6 bases; junction bases not matched to a gene: 3. Per germline, CDR1 GTSNPN and CDR2 SVGIG (reference sequence). CDR3 DNA sequence: TGTGCCTGGAGTGGGGACAGGGAAAATGGCTACACCTTC. It codes for CAWSGDRENGYTF.

The rearrangement links TRBV5-1 to TRBJ2-7; 9 nucleotides align to TRBD2. The trim removed 4 bases at V and 1 base at J, leaving 3 bases unmatched. This CDR3 contains 14 residues. The germline gives CDR1 SGHRS, CDR2 YFSETQ. CDR3 nucleotide sequence: TGCGCCAGCAGCCTGACTAGCGGTTCCTACGAGCAGTACGTC. It is translated as CASSLTSGSYEQYV.

This sequence joins TRBV14 and TRBJ2-1, with D perhaps matching TRBD2 (6 bases). The CDR3 loop spans 16 amino acids. Germline assignment: CDR1 SGHDN and CDR2 FVKESK. V dropped 1 base and J dropped 3 bases, with 13 bases sitting between them. CDR3 DNA: TGTGCCAGCAGCCAAGGTGTGGGGGGAGTCTACAATGAGCAGTTCTTC. Translated: CASSQGVGGVYNEQFF.

The chain's CDR3 is CASSQEPPTSGLYNEQFF. The CDR3 coding sequence is TGCGCCAGCAGCCAAGAGCCCCCTACTAGCGGACTCTACAATGAGCAGTTCTTC. This sequence joins TRBV4-3 and TRBJ2-1; TRBD2 matches at 8 bases. The trim removed 0 bases at V and 3 bases at J, leaving 10 bases unmatched. The CDR3 sequence is 18 residues long. Germline V gene sequence: CDR1 LGHNA, CDR2 YSLEER.

V and J are TRBV10-3 and TRBJ1-2; 9 bases line up with TRBD1. Per the germline V gene, CDR1 is ENHRY and CDR2 is SYGVKD. This CDR3 comprises 14 residues. The trim removed 0 bases at V and 7 bases at J, leaving 3 bases unmatched. The CDR3: CAISESPDRGGYTF. The DNA of the CDR3 is TGTGCCATCAGTGAGTCACCGGACAGGGGTGGCTACACCTTC.

The gene calls are TRBV6-5 and TRBJ2-3; 10 nucleotides align to TRBD1. Germline trimming cut 6 bases from V and 6 bases from J; bases unmatched to any gene: 9. This CDR3 is 15 amino acids long. The germline V gene has CDR1 MNHEY and CDR2 SVGAGI. The CDR3 DNA reads TGTGCCAGCAGGAAAGGACAGGGGGGGATGGATACGCAGTATTTT. The encoded protein is CASRKGQGGMDTQYF.

There are a few counts of this clone. The chain recombines TRBV6-5 with TRBJ2-6; D uncertain. The CDR3 is 15 residues long. Germline CDR1 and CDR2: MNHEY and SVGAGI. The V and J ends lost 1 base and 1 base respectively, with 5 bases between them. CDR3 residues: CASSYLQSGANVLTF. CDR3 in DNA: TGTGCCAGCAGTTACTTGCAGTCTGGGGCCAACGTCCTGACTTTC.